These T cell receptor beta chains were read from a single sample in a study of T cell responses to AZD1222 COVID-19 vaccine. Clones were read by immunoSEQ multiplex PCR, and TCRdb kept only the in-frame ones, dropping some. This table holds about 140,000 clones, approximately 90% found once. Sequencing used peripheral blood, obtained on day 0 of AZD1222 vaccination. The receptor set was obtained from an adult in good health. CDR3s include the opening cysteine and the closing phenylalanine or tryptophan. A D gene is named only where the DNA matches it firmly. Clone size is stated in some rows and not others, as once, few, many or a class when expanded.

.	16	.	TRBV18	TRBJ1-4	CASSPSGASTNEKLFF	TGTGCCAGCTCACCAAGCGGGGCCTCAACTAATGAAAAACTGTTTTTT
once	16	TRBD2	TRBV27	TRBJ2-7	CASSPYRTSEKDEQYF	TGTGCCAGCAGTCCCTACCGGACTAGCGAAAAGGACGAGCAGTACTTC
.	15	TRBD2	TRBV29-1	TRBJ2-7	CSVRGMLAGANEQYF	TGCAGCGTCAGGGGCATGCTAGCGGGAGCGAATGAGCAGTACTTC
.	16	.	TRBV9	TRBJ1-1	CASSVDTRRLNTEAFF	TGTGCCAGCAGCGTTGATACAAGGAGGCTTAACACTGAAGCTTTCTTT
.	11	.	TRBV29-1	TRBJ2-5	CSAGPAETQYF	TGCAGCGCAGGGCCGGCGGAGACCCAGTACTTC
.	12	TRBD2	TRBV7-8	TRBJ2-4	CASSLGTGGWRF	TGTGCCAGCAGCCTCGGGACGGGGGGTTGGAGGTTC
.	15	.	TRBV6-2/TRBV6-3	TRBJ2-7	CASSQGRHFLYEQYF	TGTGCCAGCAGTCAGGGGAGACACTTCCTCTACGAGCAGTACTTC
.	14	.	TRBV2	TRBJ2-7	CASSEGGAIYEQYF	TGTGCCAGCAGTGAGGGCGGCGCGATCTACGAGCAGTACTTC
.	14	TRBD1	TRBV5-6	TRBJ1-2	CASSWDRGNYGYTF	TGTGCCAGCAGCTGGGACAGGGGGAACTATGGCTACACCTTC
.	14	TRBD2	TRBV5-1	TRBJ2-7	CASSLEPSGYEQYF	TGCGCCAGCAGCTTGGAGCCTAGCGGGTACGAGCAGTACTTC
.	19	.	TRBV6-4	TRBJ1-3	CASSTIQVGAGMRGNTIYF	TGTGCCAGCAGCACCATACAAGTTGGGGCAGGGATGAGGGGAAACACCATATATTTT
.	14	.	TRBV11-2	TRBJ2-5	CASSPLFMVGTQYF	TGTGCCAGCAGTCCCCTTTTTATGGTGGGGACCCAGTACTTC
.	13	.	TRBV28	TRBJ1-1	CASSFSQFGEAFF	TGTGCCAGCAGTTTTAGTCAATTTGGTGAAGCTTTCTTT
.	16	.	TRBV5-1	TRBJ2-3	CASSLGNSGSTDTQYF	TGCGCCAGCAGCTTGGGAAATTCCGGGTCCACAGATACGCAGTATTTT
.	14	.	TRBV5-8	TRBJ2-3	CASDPGRPTDTQYF	TGTGCCAGCGATCCAGGCCGGCCCACAGATACGCAGTATTTT
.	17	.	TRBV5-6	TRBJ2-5	CASSLRGRTVGQETQYF	TGTGCCAGCAGCTTGCGGGGACGGACTGTCGGACAAGAGACCCAGTACTTC
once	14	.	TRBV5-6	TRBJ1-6	CASSLGRGDSPLHF	TGTGCCAGCAGCTTGGGGAGGGGGGATTCACCCCTCCACTTT
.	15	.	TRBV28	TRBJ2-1	CASSLSWADYNEQFF	TGTGCCAGCAGTTTATCCTGGGCCGACTACAATGAGCAGTTCTTC
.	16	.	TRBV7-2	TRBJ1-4	CASSPGGGGKYEKLFF	TGTGCCAGCAGCCCCGGCGGGGGAGGGAAATATGAAAAACTGTTTTTT
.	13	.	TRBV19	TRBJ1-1	CASSMTTRDEAFF	TGTGCCAGTAGTATGACCACCCGGGACGAAGCTTTCTTT
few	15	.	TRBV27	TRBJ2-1	CARPRKRLSYNEQFF	TGTGCCAGACCCCGTAAGCGGCTATCCTACAATGAGCAGTTCTTC
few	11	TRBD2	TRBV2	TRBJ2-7	CASSGGGEQYF	TGTGCCAGCAGTGGGGGAGGGGAGCAGTACTTC
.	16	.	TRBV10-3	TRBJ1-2	CAISAAQDLANYGYTF	TGTGCCATCTCGGCAGCACAGGATCTCGCTAACTATGGCTACACCTTC
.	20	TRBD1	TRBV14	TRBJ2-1	CASSPPPGDRGEAEASEQFF	TGTGCCAGCAGCCCGCCACCCGGGGACAGGGGCGAAGCGGAAGCCTCTGAGCAGTTCTTC
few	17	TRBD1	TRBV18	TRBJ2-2	CASSQTGIGIIDGELFF	TGTGCCAGCTCACAGACAGGGATCGGTATTATCGACGGGGAGCTGTTTTTT
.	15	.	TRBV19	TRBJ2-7	CASSPTATDYYEQYF	TGTGCCAGTAGTCCGACGGCGACGGACTACTACGAGCAGTACTTC
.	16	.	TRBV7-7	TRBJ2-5	CASSLGRAGELETQYF	TGTGCCAGCAGCTTAGGTCGCGCAGGGGAATTAGAGACCCAGTACTTC
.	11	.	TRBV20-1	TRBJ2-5	CSAREGETQYF	TGCAGTGCTAGAGAAGGGGAGACCCAGTACTTC
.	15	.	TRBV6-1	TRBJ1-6	CASSEAGGVGQPLHF	TGTGCCAGCAGTGAAGCAGGAGGGGTGGGCCAACCCCTCCACTTT
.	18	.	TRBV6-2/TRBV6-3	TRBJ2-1	CASSPPRLGASSYNEQFF	TGTGCCAGCAGTCCCCCCCGACTTGGCGCGAGCTCCTACAATGAGCAGTTCTTC
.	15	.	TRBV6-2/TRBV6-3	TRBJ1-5	CASSYVGTSNQPQHF	TGTGCCAGCAGTTATGTCGGGACAAGTAATCAGCCCCAGCATTTT
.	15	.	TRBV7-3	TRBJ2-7	CASSLMGARSYEQYF	TGTGCCAGCAGCTTAATGGGGGCGCGGTCCTACGAGCAGTACTTC
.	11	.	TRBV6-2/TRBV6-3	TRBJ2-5	CASSQGETQYF	TGTGCCAGCAGCCAAGGAGAGACCCAGTACTTC
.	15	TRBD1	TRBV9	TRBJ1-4	CASSAGTGGNEKLFF	TGTGCCAGCAGCGCAGGGACAGGGGGCAATGAAAAACTGTTTTTT
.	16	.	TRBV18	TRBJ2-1	CASSSPTGSFYNEQFF	TGTGCCAGCTCATCACCTACAGGGTCCTTCTACAATGAGCAGTTCTTC
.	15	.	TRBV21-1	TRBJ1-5	CASSKRAGGNQPQHF	TGTGCCAGCAGCAAAAGGGCGGGGGGCAATCAGCCCCAGCATTTT
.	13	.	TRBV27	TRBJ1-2	CASSLRANYGYTF	TGTGCCAGCAGTTTAAGAGCTAACTATGGCTACACCTTC
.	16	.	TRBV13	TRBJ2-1	CASSLPARGVSNEQFF	TGTGCCAGCAGCCTCCCCGCCAGGGGGGTTTCCAATGAGCAGTTCTTC
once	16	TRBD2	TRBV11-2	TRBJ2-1	CASSTRLAGWGNEQFF	TGTGCCAGCAGCACACGACTAGCGGGTTGGGGCAATGAGCAGTTCTTC
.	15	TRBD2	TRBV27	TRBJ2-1	CASTRGTSGHNEQFF	TGTGCCAGCACCAGAGGGACTAGCGGGCACAATGAGCAGTTCTTC
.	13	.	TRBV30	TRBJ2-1	CAWGGDTYNEQFF	TGTGCCTGGGGCGGGGACACCTACAATGAGCAGTTCTTC
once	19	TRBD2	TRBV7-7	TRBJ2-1	CASSPTRAGGPGSYNEQFF	TGTGCCAGCAGCCCAACTAGAGCGGGAGGGCCGGGGTCCTACAATGAGCAGTTCTTC